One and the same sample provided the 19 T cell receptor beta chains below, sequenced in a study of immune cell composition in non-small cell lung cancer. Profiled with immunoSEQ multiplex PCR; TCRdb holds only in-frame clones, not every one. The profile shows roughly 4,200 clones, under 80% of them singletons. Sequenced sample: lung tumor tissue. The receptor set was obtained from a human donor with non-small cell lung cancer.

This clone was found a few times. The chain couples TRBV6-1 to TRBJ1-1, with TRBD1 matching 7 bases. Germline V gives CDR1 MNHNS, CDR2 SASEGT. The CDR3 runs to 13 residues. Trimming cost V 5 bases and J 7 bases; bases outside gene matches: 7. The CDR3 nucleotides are TGTGCCAGCAGTTCACAGGGGTTTGGTGAAGCTTTCTTT. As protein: CASSSQGFGEAFF.

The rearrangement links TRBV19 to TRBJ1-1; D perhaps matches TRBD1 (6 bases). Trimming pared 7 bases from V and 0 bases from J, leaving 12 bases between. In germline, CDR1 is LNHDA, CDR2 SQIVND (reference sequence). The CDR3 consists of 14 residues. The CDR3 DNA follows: TGTGCCAGTATCCGGGGGGGCCTGAACACTGAAGCTTTCTTT. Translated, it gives CASIRGGLNTEAFF.

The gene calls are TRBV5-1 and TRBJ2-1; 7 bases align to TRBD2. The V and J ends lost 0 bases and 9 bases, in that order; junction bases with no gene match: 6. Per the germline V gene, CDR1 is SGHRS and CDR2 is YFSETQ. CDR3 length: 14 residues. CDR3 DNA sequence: TGCGCCAGCAGCTTGGGACTAGCTGGGGGTGAGCAGTTCTTC. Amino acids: CASSLGLAGGEQFF.

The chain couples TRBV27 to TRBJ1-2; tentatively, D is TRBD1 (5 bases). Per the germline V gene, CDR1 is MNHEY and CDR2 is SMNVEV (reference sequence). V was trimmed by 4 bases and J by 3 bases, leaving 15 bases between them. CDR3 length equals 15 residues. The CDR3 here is CASSSARGGDYGYTF. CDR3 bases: TGTGCCAGCAGTTCTGCACGGGGGGGAGACTATGGCTACACCTTC.

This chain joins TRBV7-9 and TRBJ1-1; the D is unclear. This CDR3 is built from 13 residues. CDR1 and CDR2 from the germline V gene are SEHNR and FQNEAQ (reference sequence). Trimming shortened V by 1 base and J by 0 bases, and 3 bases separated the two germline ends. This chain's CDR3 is CASSLDMNTEAFF. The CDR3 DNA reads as TGTGCCAGCAGCTTAGACATGAACACTGAAGCTTTCTTT.

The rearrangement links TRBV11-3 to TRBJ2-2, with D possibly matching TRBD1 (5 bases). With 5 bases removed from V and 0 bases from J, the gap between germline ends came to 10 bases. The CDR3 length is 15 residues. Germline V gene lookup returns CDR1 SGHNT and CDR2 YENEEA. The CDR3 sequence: CASSPRASNTGELFF. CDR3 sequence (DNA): TGTGCCAGCAGCCCCAGGGCTTCGAACACCGGGGAGCTGTTTTTT.

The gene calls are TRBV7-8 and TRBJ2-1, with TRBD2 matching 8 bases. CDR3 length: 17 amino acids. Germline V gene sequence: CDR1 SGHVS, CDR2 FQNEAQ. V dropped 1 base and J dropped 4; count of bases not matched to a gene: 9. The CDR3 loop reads CASSLGSGRPGYNEQFF. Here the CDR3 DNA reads TGTGCCAGCAGCTTAGGCAGCGGGAGACCCGGGTACAATGAGCAGTTCTTC.

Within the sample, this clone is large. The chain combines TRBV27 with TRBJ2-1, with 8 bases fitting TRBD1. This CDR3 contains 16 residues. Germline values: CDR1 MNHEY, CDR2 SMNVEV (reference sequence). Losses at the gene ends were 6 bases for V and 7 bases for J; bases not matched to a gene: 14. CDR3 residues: CASSYGAGGAWNEQFF. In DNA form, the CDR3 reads TGTGCCAGCAGCTATGGGGCAGGGGGCGCGTGGAATGAGCAGTTCTTC.

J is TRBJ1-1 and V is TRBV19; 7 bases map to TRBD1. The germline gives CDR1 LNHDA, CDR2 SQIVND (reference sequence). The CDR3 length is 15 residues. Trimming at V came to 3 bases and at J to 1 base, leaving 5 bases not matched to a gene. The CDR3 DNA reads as TGTGCCAGTAGTATCCGGGACAGCTCGAACACTGAAGCTTTCTTT. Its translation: CASSIRDSSNTEAFF.

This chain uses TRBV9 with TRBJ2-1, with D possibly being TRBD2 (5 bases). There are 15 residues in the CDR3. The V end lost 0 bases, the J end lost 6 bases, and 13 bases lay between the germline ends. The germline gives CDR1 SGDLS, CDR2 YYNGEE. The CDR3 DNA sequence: TGTGCCAGCAGCGTAGCGGGATCGTTGTTCAATGAGCAGTTCTTC. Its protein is CASSVAGSLFNEQFF.

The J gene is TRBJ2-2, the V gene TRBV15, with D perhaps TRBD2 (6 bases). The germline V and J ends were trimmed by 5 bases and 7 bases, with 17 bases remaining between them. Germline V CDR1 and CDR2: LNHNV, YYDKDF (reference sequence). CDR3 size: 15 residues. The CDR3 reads CATSRRDGGIGELFF. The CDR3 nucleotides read TGTGCCACCAGCCGCCGGGACGGAGGGATCGGGGAGCTGTTTTTT.

The CDR3 DNA reads as TGTGCCAGCAGCTTAGTCGACACCGGGGAGCTGTTTTTT. Translating it yields CASSLVDTGELFF. The gene calls are TRBV7-8 and TRBJ2-2; D gene uncertain. The V end lost 1 base, the J end lost 3 bases, and 3 bases lay between the germline ends. This CDR3 region has 13 residues. The germline V gene encodes CDR1 SGHVS and CDR2 FQNEAQ.

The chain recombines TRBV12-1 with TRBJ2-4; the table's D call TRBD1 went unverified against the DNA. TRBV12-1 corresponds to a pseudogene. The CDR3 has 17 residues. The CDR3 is CASSFSHRILAKNIQYF. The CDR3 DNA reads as TGTGCCAGCAGCTTTAGCCACAGGATACTAGCCAAAAACATTCAGTACTTC.

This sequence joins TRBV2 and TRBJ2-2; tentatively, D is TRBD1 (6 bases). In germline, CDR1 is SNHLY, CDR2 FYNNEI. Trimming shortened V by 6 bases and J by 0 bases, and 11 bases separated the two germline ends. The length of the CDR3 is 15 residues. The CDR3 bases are TGTGCCAGCAGGGTCGGGACAACGAACACCGGGGAGCTGTTTTTT. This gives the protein CASRVGTTNTGELFF.

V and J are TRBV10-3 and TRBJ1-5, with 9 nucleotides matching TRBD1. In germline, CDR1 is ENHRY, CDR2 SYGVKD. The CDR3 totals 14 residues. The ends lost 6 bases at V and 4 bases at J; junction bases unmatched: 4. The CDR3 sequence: CAIREGQGNQPQHF. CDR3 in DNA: TGTGCCATCAGGGAGGGACAGGGAAATCAGCCCCAGCATTTT.

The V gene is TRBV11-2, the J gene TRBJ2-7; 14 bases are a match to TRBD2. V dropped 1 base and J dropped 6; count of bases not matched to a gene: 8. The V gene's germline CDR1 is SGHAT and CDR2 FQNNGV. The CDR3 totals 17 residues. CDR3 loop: CASSLGIRGLAGAEQYF. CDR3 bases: TGTGCCAGCAGCTTAGGGATTCGGGGACTAGCGGGAGCCGAGCAGTACTTC.

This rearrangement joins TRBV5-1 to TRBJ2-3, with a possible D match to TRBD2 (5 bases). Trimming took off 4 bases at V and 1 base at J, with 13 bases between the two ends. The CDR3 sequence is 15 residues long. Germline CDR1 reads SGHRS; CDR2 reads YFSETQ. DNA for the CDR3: TGCGCCAGCAGCCCGGGGAACATTCGCACAGATACGCAGTATTTT. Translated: CASSPGNIRTDTQYF. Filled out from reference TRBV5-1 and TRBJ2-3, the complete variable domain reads KAGVTQTPRYLIKTRGQQVTLSCSPISGHRSVSWYQQTPGQGLQFLFEYFSETQRNKGNFPGRFSGRQFSNSRSEMNVSTLELGDSALYLCASSPGNIRTDTQYFGPGTRLTVL.

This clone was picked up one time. CDR3 residues: CASSLGTDYSNQPQHF. CDR3 in DNA: TGTGCCAGCAGCTTGGGGACAGATTATAGCAATCAGCCCCAGCATTTT. The V call is TRBV5-4, the J call TRBJ1-5, with a tentative D call TRBD1 (6 bases). Germline V gene sequence: CDR1 SGHNT, CDR2 YYREEE (reference sequence). CDR3 length equals 16 residues. V shed 0 bases and J shed 0 bases, with 10 bases lying between them.

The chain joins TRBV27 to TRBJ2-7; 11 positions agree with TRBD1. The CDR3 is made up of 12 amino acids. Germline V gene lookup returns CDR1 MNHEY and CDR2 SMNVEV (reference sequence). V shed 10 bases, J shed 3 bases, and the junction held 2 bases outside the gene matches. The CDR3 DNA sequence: TGTGCCACCGGGACAGGGGGCTACGAGCAGTACTTC. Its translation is CATGTGGYEQYF.